These 8 T cell receptor beta chains share one sample of origin, sequenced in a study of T cells in Graves' hyperthyroidism and ophthalmopathy. Regions amplified from RNA transcripts were the TCR beta CDR3 regions. First-round RT-PCR with HTBI primers amplified the TCR CDR3 region. TCRdb itself ran the multiplex PCR reads through MiXCR, one entry per CDR3 protein. The sample lists 700,000 or so distinct CDR3 sequences; about 17% were seen once. Source material: blood. These receptor sequences come from a young man with Graves' hyperthyroidism.

The J gene is TRBJ1-1, the V gene TRBV3-1; 10 positions match TRBD1. This CDR3 is built from 15 residues. From germline, CDR1 is LGHDT and CDR2 YNNKEL (reference sequence). The J segment lost 3 bases and the V segment lost 4 bases, leaving 5 bases of the junction unmatched. The CDR3 region has the DNA TGTGCCAGCAGCCCCCGACAGGGGGCAGACACTGAAGCTTTCTTT. This gives the protein CASSPRQGADTEAFF.

V and J are TRBV6-2 or TRBV6-3 and TRBJ1-2, with 8 positions matching TRBD1. V lost 6 bases and J lost 9; bases outside the gene matches: 9. This CDR3 comprises 13 residues. CDR1 and CDR2 from the germline V gene are MNHEY and SVGEGT. In nucleotides, the CDR3 is TGTGCCAGCAGAGGGACAGGTTCGTTGAGCTACACCTTC. The encoded protein is CASRGTGSLSYTF.

The gene calls are TRBV20-1 and TRBJ1-2; 7 bases align to TRBD1. CDR1 is DFQATT and CDR2 is SNEGSKA in the germline V gene (reference sequence). The V segment lost 4 bases and the J segment 3 bases; nucleotides outside the gene matches: 5. The CDR3 totals 13 residues. In DNA, the CDR3 is TGCAGTGCTACAGGGGGAGTAGACTATGGCTACACCTTC. Residues: CSATGGVDYGYTF.

This chain connects TRBV7-8 to TRBJ1-4; possibly TRBD1 for D (5 bases). This CDR3 contains 15 residues. Germline V gene data show CDR1 as SGHVS and CDR2 as FQNEAQ. Deletions cut 1 base from V and 8 bases from J, with 14 bases between. CDR3 DNA sequence: TGTGCCAGCAGCTTAGAAGGGGACCCCAGGGAAAAACTGTTTTTT. It translates to CASSLEGDPREKLFF.

The chain recombines TRBV4-2 with TRBJ1-1; TRBD1 matches 9 bases. With V trimmed by 2 bases and J by 8 bases, 3 bases remained unmatched. This CDR3 spans 13 amino acids. Germline CDR1 LGHNA, CDR2 YNFKEQ. The CDR3 DNA reads as TGTGCCAGCAGCCAACTTACAGGGGGCGAAGCTTTCTTT. Residues: CASSQLTGGEAFF.

At least ten counts were recorded for this clonotype. The genes are TRBV24-1 and TRBJ2-5, with D possibly matching TRBD2 (5 bases). The V end was cut by 5 bases, the J end by 3 bases, with 6 bases between. The CDR3 totals 12 residues. The germline V gene has CDR1 KGHDR and CDR2 SFDVKD. CDR3 DNA sequence: TGTGCCACCAGTGTGGAGGAAGAGACCCAGTACTTC. Protein sequence: CATSVEEETQYF.

Only a few counts were recorded for this clonotype. The rearrangement uses TRBV20-1 and TRBJ2-2; tentative D call: TRBD1 (6 bases). This CDR3 has 13 residues. V lost 0 bases and J lost 4, with 6 bases in between. Per the germline V gene, CDR1 is DFQATT and CDR2 is SNEGSKA (reference sequence). The CDR3 region has the DNA TGCAGTGCTAGAGAGGGGGCCACCGGGGAGCTGTTTTTT. This translates into CSAREGATGELFF.

This chain uses TRBV9 with TRBJ2-1; the match to TRBD2 covers 14 bases. This CDR3 region has 17 residues. Trimming at V came to 3 bases and at J to 4 bases, leaving 6 bases not matched to a gene. Germline lookup yields CDR1 SGDLS and CDR2 YYNGEE. The CDR3 sequence is CASSAGTSGRGYNEQFF. The CDR3, as DNA: TGTGCCAGCAGCGCAGGGACTAGCGGGAGAGGGTACAATGAGCAGTTCTTC.